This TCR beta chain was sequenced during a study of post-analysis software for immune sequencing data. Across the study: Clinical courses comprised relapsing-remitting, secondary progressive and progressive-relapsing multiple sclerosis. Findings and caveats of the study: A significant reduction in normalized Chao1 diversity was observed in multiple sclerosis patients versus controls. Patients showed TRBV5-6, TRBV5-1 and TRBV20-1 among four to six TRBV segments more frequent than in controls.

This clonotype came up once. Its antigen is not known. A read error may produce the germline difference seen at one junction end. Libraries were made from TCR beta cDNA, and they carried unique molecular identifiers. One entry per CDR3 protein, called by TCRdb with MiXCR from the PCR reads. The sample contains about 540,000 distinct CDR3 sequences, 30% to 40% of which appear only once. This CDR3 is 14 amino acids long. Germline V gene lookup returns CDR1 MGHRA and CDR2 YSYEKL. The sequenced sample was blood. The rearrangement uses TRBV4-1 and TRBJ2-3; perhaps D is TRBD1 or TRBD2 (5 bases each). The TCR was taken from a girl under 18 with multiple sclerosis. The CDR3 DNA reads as TGCGCCAGCAGTTTGAGAGAGGGGCCAGATGCGCAGTATTTT. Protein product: CASSLREGPDAQYF.